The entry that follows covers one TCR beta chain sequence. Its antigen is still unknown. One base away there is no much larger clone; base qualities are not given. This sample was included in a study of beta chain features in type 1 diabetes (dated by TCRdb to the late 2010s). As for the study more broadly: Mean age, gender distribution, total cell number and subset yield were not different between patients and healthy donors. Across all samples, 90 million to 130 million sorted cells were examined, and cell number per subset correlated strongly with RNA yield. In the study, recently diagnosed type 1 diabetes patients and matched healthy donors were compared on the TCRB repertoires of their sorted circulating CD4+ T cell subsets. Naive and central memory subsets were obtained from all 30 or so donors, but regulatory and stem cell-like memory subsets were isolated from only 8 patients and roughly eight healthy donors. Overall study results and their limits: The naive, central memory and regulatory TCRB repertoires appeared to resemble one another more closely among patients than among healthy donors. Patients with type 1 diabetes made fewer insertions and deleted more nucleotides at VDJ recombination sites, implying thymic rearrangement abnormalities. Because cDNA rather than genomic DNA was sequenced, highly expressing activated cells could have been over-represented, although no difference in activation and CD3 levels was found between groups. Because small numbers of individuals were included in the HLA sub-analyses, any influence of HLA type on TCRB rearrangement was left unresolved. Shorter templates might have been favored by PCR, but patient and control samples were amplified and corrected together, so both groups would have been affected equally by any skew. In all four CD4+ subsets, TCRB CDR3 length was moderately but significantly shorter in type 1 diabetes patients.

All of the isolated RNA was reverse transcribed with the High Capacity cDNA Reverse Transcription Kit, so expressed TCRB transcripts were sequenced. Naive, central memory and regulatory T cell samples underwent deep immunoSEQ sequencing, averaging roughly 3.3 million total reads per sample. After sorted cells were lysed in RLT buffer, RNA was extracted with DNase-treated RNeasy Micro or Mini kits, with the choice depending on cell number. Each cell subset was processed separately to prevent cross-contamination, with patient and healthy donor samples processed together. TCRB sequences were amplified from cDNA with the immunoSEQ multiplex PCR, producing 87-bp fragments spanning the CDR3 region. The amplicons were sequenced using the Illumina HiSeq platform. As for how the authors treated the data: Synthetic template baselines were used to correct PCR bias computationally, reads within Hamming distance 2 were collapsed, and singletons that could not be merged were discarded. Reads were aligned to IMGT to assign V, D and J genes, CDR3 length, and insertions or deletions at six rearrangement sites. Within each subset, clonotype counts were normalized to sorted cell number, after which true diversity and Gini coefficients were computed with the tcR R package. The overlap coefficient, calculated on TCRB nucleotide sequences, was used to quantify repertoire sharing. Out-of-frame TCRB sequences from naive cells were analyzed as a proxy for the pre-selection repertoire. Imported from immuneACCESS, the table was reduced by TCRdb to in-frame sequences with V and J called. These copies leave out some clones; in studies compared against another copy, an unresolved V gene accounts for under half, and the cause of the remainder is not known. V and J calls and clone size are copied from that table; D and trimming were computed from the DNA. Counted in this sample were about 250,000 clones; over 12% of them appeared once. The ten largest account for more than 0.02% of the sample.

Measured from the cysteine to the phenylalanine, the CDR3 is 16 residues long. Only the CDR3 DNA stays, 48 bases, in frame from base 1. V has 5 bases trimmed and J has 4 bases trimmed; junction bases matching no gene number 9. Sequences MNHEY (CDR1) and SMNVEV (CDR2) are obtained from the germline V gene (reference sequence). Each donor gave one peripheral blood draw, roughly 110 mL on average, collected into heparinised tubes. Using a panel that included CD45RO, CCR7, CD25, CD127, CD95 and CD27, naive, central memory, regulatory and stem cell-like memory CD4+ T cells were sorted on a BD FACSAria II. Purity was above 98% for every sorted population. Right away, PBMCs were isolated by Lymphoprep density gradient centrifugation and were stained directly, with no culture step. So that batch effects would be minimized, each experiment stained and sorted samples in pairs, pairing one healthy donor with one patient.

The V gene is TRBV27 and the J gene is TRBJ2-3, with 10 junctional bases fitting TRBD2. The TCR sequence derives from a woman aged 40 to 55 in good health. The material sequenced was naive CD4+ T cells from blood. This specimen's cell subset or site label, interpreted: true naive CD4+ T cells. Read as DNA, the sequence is TGTGCCAGCAGTACCCCTCAAGCGGGGGGGCCAGATACGCAGTATTTT. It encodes CASSTPQAGGPDTQYF.